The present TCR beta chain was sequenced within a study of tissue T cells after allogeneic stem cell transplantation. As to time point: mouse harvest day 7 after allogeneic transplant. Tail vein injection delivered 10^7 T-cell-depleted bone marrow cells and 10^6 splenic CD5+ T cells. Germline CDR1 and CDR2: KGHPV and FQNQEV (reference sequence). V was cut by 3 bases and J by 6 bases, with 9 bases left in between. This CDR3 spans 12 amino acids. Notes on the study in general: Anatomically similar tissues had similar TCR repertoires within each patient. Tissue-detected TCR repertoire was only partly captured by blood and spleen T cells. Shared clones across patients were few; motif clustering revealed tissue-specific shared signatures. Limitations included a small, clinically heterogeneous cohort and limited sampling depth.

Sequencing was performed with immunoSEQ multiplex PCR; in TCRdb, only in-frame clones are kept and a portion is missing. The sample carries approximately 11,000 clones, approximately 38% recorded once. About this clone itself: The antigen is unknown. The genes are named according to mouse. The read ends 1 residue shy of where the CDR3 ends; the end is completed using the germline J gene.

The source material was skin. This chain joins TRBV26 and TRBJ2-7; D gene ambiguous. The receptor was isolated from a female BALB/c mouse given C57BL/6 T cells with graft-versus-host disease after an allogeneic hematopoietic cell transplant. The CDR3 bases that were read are TGTGCCAGCAGTCTTGGAGGGAGTGAACAGTAC. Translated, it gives CASSLGGSEQY. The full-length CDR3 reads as CASSLGGSEQYF.